These T cell receptor beta chains were read from a single sample in a study of T cell responses to AZD1222 COVID-19 vaccine. TCRdb keeps only in-frame clones here, not all; method: immunoSEQ multiplex PCR. The sample lists 100,000 or so clones, nearly 90% occurring once. The source material was peripheral blood, sampled on day 0 of AZD1222 vaccination. Receptors were obtained from an adult in good health. The CDR3 runs from the conserved cysteine through the conserved F or W. A D gene is named only where the DNA matches it firmly. Clone size is given for some rows only: seen once, a few or many times, or a class if the clone is expanded.

J gene | clone size | V gene | D gene | CDR3 DNA | CDR3 protein
TRBJ1-6 | NA | TRBV5-4 | NA | TGTGCCAGCAGCATAATAGGGGGGGATTCACCCCTCCACTTT | CASSIIGGDSPLHF
TRBJ1-1 | NA | TRBV27 | NA | TGTGCCAGCAGTCTCAGCGTAGACATGAACACTGAAGCTTTCTTT | CASSLSVDMNTEAFF
TRBJ1-3 | NA | TRBV4-3 | NA | TGCGCCAGCAGCCAAGAAACCGGGCCCTCTGGAAACACCATATATTTT | CASSQETGPSGNTIYF
TRBJ1-5 | NA | TRBV7-2 | NA | TGTGCCAGCAGCATACGTGGGCAGACAACCAATCAGCCCCAGCATTTT | CASSIRGQTTNQPQHF
TRBJ1-5 | once | TRBV6-1 | NA | TGTGCCAGCAGTGAAGTTGTGGCTAGCAATCAGCCCCAGCATTTT | CASSEVVASNQPQHF
TRBJ2-5 | NA | TRBV6-5 | TRBD2 | TGTGCCAGCAGTTACGCGGCGGGAGGGGGAGAGACCCAGTACTTC | CASSYAAGGGETQYF
TRBJ1-2 | NA | TRBV14 | NA | TGTGCCAGCAGCCCCCGGGACTCCTATGGCTACACCTTC | CASSPRDSYGYTF
TRBJ2-1 | NA | TRBV6-1 | NA | TGTGCCAGCAGTGAAGGCGAAAGCAATGAGCAGTTCTTC | CASSEGESNEQFF
TRBJ2-2 | NA | TRBV5-1 | NA | TGCGCCAGCAGCTTGGGCCCGGAGAATGCGAACACCGGGGAGCTGTTTTTT | CASSLGPENANTGELFF
TRBJ1-1 | once | TRBV12-3/TRBV12-4 | NA | TGTGCCAGCAGTTTTTGGGCCGTTGGAGAAGCTTTCTTT | CASSFWAVGEAFF
TRBJ2-5 | NA | TRBV5-1 | NA | TGTGCCAGCAGCCGTGATCGGGGGACACCACAGTACTTC | CASSRDRGTPQYF
TRBJ1-2 | NA | TRBV6-2/TRBV6-3 | NA | TGTGCCAGCAGTTCTCAGAGGGGGACAAAAGACTATGGCTACACCTTC | CASSSQRGTKDYGYTF
TRBJ1-6 | NA | TRBV5-5 | TRBD1 | TGTGCCAGCAGCCTGACAGGGGATAAACCCCTCCACTTT | CASSLTGDKPLHF
TRBJ2-5 | NA | TRBV5-4 | TRBD2 | TGTGCCAGCAGCTTAAAGGGAGGGGAGACCCAGTACTTC | CASSLKGGETQYF
TRBJ1-5 | NA | TRBV24-1 | NA | TGTGCCACCAGTGATTTGCAGGGGACCAGCAATCAGCCCCAGCATTTT | CATSDLQGTSNQPQHF
TRBJ2-1 | NA | TRBV5-6 | NA | TGTGCCAGCAGCTCGCAGCGGGTTGGCTCCTACAATGAGCAGTTCTTC | CASSSQRVGSYNEQFF
TRBJ2-2 | NA | TRBV5-4 | NA | TGTGCCAGCAGCTCTGAAGGTTTAACAAACACCGGGGAGCTGTTTTTT | CASSSEGLTNTGELFF
TRBJ2-3 | NA | TRBV7-8 | TRBD2 | TGTGCCAGCAGCTCCCTAGCGGGAGGGGGGGATACGCAGTATTTT | CASSSLAGGGDTQYF
TRBJ1-1 | NA | TRBV6-2/TRBV6-3 | NA | TGTGCCAGCAGTTACACTTGGGAGACTGAAGCTTTCTTT | CASSYTWETEAFF
TRBJ1-1 | once | TRBV6-2/TRBV6-3 | NA | TGTGCCAGCAGTTACTGGGGGGGGATCACTGAAGCTTTCTTT | CASSYWGGITEAFF
TRBJ1-2 | NA | TRBV30 | NA | TGTGCCTGGACCACTCATTCGTGGGGGAACTATGGCTACACCTTC | CAWTTHSWGNYGYTF
TRBJ2-2 | many | TRBV4-2 | TRBD1 | TGTGCCAGCAGCCATAACAGGGAAGGGGGCCTGGACACCGGGGAGCTGTTTTTT | CASSHNREGGLDTGELFF
TRBJ1-3 | NA | TRBV9 | TRBD1 | TGTGCCAGCAGCGTATCCCTTGACAGGGAAAACACCATATATTTT | CASSVSLDRENTIYF
TRBJ1-5 | NA | TRBV18 | NA | TGTGCCAGCTCACAAGGGGGGCCTGGTCTACAGCCCCAGCATTTT | CASSQGGPGLQPQHF
TRBJ1-6 | NA | TRBV27 | NA | TGTGCCAGCATGAACAGAGGGGGGAATTCACCCCTCCACTTT | CASMNRGGNSPLHF
TRBJ1-6 | once | TRBV5-4 | TRBD1 | TGTGCCAGCAGCTTTGCAGGGGGAAATTCACCCCTCCACTTT | CASSFAGGNSPLHF
TRBJ1-2 | NA | TRBV23-1 | NA | TGCGCCAGCAGTCAATCGTTGGGGGTCCGCGGGTACGGCTACACCTTC | CASSQSLGVRGYGYTF
TRBJ2-3 | NA | TRBV19 | TRBD2 | TGTGCCAGTAGTATCGGGGGGGTCCCGATCGATACGCAGTATTTT | CASSIGGVPIDTQYF
TRBJ2-1 | once | TRBV27 | TRBD2 | TGTGCCACCTGGACTAGCGGGAGTGAGGGCCCCAATGAGCAGTTCTTC | CATWTSGSEGPNEQFF
TRBJ2-3 | NA | TRBV7-2 | NA | TGTGCCAGCAGCTTATTTCAGGGAAGGACAGATACGCAGTATTTT | CASSLFQGRTDTQYF